The entry below describes one TCR beta chain. This entry belongs to a study of Tregs in tolerant kidney transplant recipients. After removal of 2 bases from V and 5 bases from J, the junction contained 10 bases not matched to a gene. Germline lookup yields CDR1 SGDLS and CDR2 YYNGEE. The CDR3 is made up of 17 amino acids. The method was immunoSEQ multiplex PCR; TCRdb's version includes in-frame clones alone and lacks a portion of them. This repertoire shows approximately 60,000 clones, around 83% found once; its top ten account for more than 4.5%. Input material: CD4+ T cells from blood. The chain carries TRBV9 and TRBJ1-6, with 7 bases aligning to TRBD1. This receptor was identified in a human donor in good health. The CDR3 sequence is CASSVSTGYKNNSPLHF. In DNA form, the CDR3 reads TGTGCCAGCAGCGTTTCGACAGGGTATAAAAATAATTCACCCCTCCACTTT.